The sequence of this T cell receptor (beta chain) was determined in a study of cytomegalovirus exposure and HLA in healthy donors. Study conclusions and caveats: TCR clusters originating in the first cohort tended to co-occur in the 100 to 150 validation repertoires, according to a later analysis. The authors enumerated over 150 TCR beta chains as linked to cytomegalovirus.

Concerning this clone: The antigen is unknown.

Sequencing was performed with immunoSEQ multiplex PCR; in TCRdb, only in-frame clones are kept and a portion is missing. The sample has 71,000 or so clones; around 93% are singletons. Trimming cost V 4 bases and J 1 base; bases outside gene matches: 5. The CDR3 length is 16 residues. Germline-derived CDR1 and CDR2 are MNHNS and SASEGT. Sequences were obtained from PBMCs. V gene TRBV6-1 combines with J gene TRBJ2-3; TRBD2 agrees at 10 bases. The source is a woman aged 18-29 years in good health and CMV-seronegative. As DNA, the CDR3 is TGTGCCAGCAGTGTATCTAGCGGGAGCCGCACAGATACGCAGTATTTT. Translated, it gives CASSVSSGSRTDTQYF.